This T cell receptor beta chain was sequenced during a study of CD8 T cells in Susac syndrome. This clonotype was picked up one time. V was pared by 3 bases and J by 3 bases, with 3 bases of the junction left unmatched. This CDR3 contains 13 residues. Germline V CDR1 and CDR2: DFQATT, SNEGSKA (reference sequence). Reverse transcription used about 0.45 to 1 ug RNA and random hexamers. One entry per CDR3 protein results from TCRdb running MiXCR on the immunoSEQ multiplex PCR reads. Of some 190,000 distinct CDR3 sequences detected, 85% to 95% appear once; the ten largest clones hold under 0.12%. The TCR comes from a human donor in good health. Sample: CD4+ T cells from PBMCs. The V gene is TRBV20-1, the J gene TRBJ2-5, with TRBD2 identical over 8 bases. CDR3 region: CSARVGGEETQYF. The DNA of the CDR3 is TGCAGTGCTAGGGTCGGGGGGGAAGAGACCCAGTACTTC.